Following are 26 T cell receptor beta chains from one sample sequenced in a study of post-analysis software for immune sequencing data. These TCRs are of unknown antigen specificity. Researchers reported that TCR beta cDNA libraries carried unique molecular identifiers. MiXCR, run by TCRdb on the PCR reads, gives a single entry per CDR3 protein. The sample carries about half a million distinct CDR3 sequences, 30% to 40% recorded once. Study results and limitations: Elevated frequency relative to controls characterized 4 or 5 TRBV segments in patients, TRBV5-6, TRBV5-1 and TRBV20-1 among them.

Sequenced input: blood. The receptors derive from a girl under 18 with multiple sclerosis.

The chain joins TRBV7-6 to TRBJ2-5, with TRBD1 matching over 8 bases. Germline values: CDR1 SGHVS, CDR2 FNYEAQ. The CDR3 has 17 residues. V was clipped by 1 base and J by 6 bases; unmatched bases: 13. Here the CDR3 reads CASSLVLGQAFVKTQYF. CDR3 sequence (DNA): TGTGCCAGCAGCTTAGTTTTGGGACAGGCATTTGTGAAGACCCAGTACTTC.

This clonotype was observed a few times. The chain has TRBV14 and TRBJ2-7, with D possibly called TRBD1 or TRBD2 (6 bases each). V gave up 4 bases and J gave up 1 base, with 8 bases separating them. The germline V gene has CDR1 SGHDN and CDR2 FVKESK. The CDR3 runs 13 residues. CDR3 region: CASSRGTSYEQYF. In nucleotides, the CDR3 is TGTGCCAGCAGCCGCGGGACATCCTACGAGCAGTACTTC.

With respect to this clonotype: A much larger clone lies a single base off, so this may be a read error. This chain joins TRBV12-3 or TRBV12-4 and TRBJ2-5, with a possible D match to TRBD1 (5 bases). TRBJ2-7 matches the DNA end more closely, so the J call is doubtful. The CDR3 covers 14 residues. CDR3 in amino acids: CASSFQGTRGEQYF. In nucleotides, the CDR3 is TGTGCCAGCAGTTTCCAGGGAACCCGCGGCGAGCAGTACTTC.

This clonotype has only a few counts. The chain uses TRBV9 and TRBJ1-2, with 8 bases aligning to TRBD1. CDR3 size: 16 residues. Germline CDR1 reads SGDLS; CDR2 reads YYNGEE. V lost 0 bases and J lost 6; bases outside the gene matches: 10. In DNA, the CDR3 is TGTGCCAGCAGCGTAGCAGGCTCAGGGGGCGTCCATGGCTACACCTTC. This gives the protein CASSVAGSGGVHGYTF. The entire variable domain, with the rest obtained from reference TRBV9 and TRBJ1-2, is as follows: DSGVTQTPKHLITATGQRVTLRCSPRSGDLSVYWYQQSLDQGLQFLIQYYNGEERAKGNILERFSAQQFPDLHSELNLSSLELGDSALYFCASSVAGSGGVHGYTFGSGTRLTVV.

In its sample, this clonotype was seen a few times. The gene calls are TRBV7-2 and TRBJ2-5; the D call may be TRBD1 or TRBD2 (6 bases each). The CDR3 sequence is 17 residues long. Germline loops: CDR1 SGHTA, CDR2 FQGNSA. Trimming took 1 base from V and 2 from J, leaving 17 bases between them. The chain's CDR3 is CASSLDVGRGPQETQYF. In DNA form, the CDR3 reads TGTGCCAGCAGCTTAGATGTGGGTCGGGGGCCGCAAGAGACCCAGTACTTC.

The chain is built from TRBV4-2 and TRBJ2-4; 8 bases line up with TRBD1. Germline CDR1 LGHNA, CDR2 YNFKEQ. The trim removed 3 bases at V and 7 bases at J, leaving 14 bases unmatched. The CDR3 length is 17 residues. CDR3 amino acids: CASSQDRFGQGLNIQYF. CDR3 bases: TGTGCCAGCAGCCAGGACCGCTTCGGACAGGGACTTAACATTCAGTACTTC.

Here the CDR3 reads CASSRIRSWQETQYF. CDR3 nucleotide sequence: TGTGCCAGCAGTCGGATTCGGTCGTGGCAAGAGACCCAGTACTTC. V gene TRBV6-2 or TRBV6-3 combines with J gene TRBJ2-5; the D is unclear. Trimming took off 5 bases at V and 2 bases at J, with 15 bases between the two ends. The CDR3 is made up of 15 amino acids. Germline CDR1 is MNHEY and CDR2 is SVGEGT.

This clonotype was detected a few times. The CDR3 DNA reads TGTGCCAGCAGTCTAATCTCCGGGCACCGAAGGAACTATGGCTACACCTTC. This gives the protein CASSLISGHRRNYGYTF. The chain is built from TRBV6-6 and TRBJ1-2; no reliable D call. The germline V and J ends were trimmed by 5 bases and 2 bases, with 21 bases remaining between them. CDR3 length: 17 residues. From germline, CDR1 is MNHNY and CDR2 SVGAGI (reference sequence).

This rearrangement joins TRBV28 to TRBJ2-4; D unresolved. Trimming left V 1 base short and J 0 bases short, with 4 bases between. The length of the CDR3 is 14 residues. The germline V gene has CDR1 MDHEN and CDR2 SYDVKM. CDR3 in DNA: TGTGCCAGCAGTTTATTCATAGCCAAAAACATTCAGTACTTC. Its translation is CASSLFIAKNIQYF.

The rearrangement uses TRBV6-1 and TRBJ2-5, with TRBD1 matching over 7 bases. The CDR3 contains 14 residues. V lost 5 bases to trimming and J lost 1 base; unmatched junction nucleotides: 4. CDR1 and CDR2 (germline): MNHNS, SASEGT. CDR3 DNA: TGTGCCAGCAGTACGGGACAGCCCCAAGAGACCCAGTACTTC. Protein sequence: CASSTGQPQETQYF.

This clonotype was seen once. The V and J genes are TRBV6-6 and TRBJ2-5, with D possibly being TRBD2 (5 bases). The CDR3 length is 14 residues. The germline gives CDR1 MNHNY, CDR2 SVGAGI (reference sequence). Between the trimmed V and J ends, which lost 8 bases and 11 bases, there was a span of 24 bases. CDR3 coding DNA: TGTGCCAGCCAGAGGGTACTGGCGGAAGGTGAGCAGTACTTC. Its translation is CASQRVLAEGEQYF.

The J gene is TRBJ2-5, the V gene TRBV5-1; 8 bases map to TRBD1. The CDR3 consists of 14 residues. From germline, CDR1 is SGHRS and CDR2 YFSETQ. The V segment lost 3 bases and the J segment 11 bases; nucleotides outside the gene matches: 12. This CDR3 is CASSYGQGGNEQYF. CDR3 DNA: TGCGCCAGCAGCTACGGACAGGGTGGAAATGAGCAGTACTTC. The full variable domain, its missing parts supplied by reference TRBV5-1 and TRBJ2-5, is KAGVTQTPRYLIKTRGQQVTLSCSPISGHRSVSWYQQTPGQGLQFLFEYFSETQRNKGNFPGRFSGRQFSNSRSEMNVSTLELGDSALYLCASSYGQGGNEQYFGPGTRLLVL.

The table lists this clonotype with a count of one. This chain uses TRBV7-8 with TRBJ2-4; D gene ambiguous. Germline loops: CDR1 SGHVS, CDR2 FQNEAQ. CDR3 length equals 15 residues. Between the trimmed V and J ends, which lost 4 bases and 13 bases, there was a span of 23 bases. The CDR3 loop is CASSSSARSADTQYF. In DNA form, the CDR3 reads TGTGCCAGCAGCTCCTCAGCCAGGAGCGCAGATACGCAGTACTTC.

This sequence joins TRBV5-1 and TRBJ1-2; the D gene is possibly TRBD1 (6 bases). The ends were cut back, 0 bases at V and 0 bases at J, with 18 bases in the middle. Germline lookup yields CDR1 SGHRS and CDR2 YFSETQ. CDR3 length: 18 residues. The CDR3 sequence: CASSLAKGGDGANYGYTF. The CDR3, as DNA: TGCGCCAGCAGCTTGGCGAAGGGGGGCGACGGTGCTAACTATGGCTACACCTTC.

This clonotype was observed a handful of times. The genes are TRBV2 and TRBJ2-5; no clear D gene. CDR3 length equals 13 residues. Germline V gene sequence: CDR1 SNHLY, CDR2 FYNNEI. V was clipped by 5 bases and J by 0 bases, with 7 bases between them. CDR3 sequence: CASSLRYQETQYF. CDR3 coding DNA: TGTGCCAGCAGTCTGAGGTACCAAGAGACCCAGTACTTC.

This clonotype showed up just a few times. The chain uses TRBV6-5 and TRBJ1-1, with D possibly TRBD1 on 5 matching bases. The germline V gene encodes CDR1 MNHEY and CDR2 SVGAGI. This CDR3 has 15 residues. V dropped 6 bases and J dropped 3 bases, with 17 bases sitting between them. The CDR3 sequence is CASRPVGGPYTEAFF. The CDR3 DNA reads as TGTGCCAGCAGGCCTGTGGGGGGACCCTACACTGAAGCTTTCTTT.

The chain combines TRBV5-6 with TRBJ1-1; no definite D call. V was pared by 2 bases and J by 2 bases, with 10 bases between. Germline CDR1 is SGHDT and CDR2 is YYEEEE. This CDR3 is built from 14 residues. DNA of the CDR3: TGTGCCAGCAGCTTTGGGCGGATTAACACTGAAGCTTTCTTT. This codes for CASSFGRINTEAFF.

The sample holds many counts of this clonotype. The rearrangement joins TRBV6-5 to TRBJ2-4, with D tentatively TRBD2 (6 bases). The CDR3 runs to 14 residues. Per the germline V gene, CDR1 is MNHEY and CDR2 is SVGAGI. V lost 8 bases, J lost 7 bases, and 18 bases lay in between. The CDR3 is CASGYGGPGNIQYF. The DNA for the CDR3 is TGTGCCAGCGGCTACGGGGGACCAGGGAACATTCAGTACTTC.

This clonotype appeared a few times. The CDR3 DNA follows: TGTGCCAGCAGCCAAGAGCGACAGTCTCGCACCTTC. Protein: CASSQERQSRTF. V gene TRBV3-1 combines with J gene TRBJ1-2; possible D gene TRBD1, 5 bases. Germline CDR1 and CDR2: LGHDT and YNNKEL (reference sequence). The CDR3 spans 12 residues. Trimming stripped 0 bases from V and 13 bases from J, with 12 bases between.

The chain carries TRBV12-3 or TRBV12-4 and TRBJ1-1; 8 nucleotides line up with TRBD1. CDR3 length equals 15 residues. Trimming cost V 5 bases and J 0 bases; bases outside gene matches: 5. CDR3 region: CASSHRTGLNTEAFF. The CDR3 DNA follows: TGTGCCAGCAGTCACCGGACAGGGCTGAACACTGAAGCTTTCTTT.

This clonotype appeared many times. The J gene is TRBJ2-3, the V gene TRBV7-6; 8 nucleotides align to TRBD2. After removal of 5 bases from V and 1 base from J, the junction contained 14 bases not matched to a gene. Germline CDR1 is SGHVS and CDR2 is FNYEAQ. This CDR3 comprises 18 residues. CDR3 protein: CASSPRGWTSPRTDTQYF. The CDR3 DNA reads TGTGCCAGCAGCCCGCGAGGGTGGACTAGCCCTCGCACAGATACGCAGTATTTT.

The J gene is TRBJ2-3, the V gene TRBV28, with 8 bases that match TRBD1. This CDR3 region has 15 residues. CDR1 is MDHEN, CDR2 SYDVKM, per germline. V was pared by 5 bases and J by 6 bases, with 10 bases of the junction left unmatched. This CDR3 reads CASSPRDRRSDTQYF. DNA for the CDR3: TGTGCCAGCAGTCCCCGGGACAGGCGATCGGATACGCAGTATTTT.

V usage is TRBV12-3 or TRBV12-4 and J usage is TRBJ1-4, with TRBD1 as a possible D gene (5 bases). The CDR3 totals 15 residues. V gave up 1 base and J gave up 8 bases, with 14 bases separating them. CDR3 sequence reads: CASSLEGAGWEKLFF. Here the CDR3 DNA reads TGTGCCAGCAGTTTAGAAGGGGCCGGGTGGGAAAAACTGTTTTTT.

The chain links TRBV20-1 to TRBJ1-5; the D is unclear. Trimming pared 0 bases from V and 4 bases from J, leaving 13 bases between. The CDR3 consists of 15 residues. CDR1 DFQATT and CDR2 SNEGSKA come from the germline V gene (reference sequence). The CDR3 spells CSARDWRVGNQPQHF. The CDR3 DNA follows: TGCAGTGCTAGAGATTGGAGGGTTGGGAATCAGCCCCAGCATTTT.

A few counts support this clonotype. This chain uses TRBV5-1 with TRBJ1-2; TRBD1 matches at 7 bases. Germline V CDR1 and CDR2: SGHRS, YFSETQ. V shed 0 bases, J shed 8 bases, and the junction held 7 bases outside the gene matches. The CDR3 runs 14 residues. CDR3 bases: TGCGCCAGCAGCTTGGCCCCGGGACAGTGGGGCTACACCTTC. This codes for CASSLAPGQWGYTF. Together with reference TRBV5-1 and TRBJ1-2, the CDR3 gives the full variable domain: KAGVTQTPRYLIKTRGQQVTLSCSPISGHRSVSWYQQTPGQGLQFLFEYFSETQRNKGNFPGRFSGRQFSNSRSEMNVSTLELGDSALYLCASSLAPGQWGYTFGSGTRLTVV.

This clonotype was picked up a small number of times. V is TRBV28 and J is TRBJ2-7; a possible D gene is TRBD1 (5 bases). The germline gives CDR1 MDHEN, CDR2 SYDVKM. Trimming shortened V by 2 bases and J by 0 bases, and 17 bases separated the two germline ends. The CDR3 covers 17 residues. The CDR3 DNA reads TGTGCCAGCAGTTTAGTCGGGTGGGGCAGGGACTCCTACGAGCAGTACTTC. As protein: CASSLVGWGRDSYEQYF. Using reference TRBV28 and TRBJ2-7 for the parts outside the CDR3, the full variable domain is DVKVTQSSRYLVKRTGEKVFLECVQDMDHENMFWYRQDPGLGLRLIYFSYDVKMKEKGDIPEGYSVSREKKERFSLILESASTNQTSMYLCASSLVGWGRDSYEQYFGPGTRLTVT.